The sequence of this TCR beta chain was determined in a study of neoadjuvant nivolumab and ipilimumab in lung cancer. Study overall: Nivolumab 3 mg/kg was given days 1, 15 and 29, plus ipilimumab 1 mg/kg day 1 in combination.

J gave up 3 bases and V 5 bases, and 9 bases lay outside the gene matches. There are 15 residues in the CDR3. CDR1 is LNHNV and CDR2 is YYDKDF in the germline V gene (reference sequence). Study-wide points: TCR clonality did not significantly correlate with pathologic tumor regression. Pretherapy blood TCR richness correlated positively with resected tumor richness. Compared with tumor-adjacent uninvolved lung, resected tumors showed greater richness and clonality.

Sequencing was performed with immunoSEQ multiplex PCR; in TCRdb, only in-frame clones are kept and a portion is missing. The data show over 25,000 clones, with 60% to 85% seen just once and 18% held by the top ten. A word on this clone: Its antigen is unknown.

This sequence was found in an adult with non-small cell lung cancer. The sample here was tumor tissue, taken after neoadjuvant nivolumab, alone or with ipilimumab, at or shortly before surgery. The V gene is TRBV15, the J gene TRBJ2-5, with 7 bases matching TRBD2. CDR3 region: CATSRGGGAEETQYF. The CDR3 DNA sequence: TGTGCCACCAGCCGTGGCGGGGGTGCGGAAGAGACCCAGTACTTC.